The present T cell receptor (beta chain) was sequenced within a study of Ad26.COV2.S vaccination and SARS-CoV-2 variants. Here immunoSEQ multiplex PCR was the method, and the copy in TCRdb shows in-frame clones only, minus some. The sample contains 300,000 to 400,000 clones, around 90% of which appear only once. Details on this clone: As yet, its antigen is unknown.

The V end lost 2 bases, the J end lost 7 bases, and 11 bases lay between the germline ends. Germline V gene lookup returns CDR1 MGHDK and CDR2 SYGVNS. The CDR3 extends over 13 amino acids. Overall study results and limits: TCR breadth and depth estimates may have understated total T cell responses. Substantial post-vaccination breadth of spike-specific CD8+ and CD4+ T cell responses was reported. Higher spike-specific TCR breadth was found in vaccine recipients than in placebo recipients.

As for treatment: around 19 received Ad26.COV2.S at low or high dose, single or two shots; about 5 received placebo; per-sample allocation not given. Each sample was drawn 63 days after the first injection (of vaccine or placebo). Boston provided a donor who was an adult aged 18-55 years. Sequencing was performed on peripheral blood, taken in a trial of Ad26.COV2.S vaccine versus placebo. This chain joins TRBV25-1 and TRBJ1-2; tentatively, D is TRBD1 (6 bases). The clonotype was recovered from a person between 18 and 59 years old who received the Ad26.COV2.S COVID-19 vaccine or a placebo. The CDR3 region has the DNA TGTGCCAGCAGTGAACTGGGGGCAAGTGGCTACACCTTC. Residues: CASSELGASGYTF.